This is a list of T cell receptor beta chains from one sample in a study of spatial heterogeneity in lung cancer. MiXCR was run by TCRdb on the 5' RACE reads, yielding one entry per CDR3 protein. The repertoire holds around 20,000 distinct CDR3 sequences, with around 9.7% as singletons. Here the sequenced sample was PBMCs, taken at follow-up. These receptors originate from a male donor with early-stage non-small cell lung cancer. Both conserved end residues are part of each CDR3. The D gene is left open where the match is weak. Rows give clone size only sometimes, using once, few, many, or a class for an expanded clone.

few	TRBJ2-5	TRBV7-9	.	CASSSRGLAPQETQYF	TGTGCCAGCAGCTCCCGGGGGCTAGCACCCCAAGAGACCCAGTACTTC
many	TRBJ2-2	TRBV11-2	.	CASPLGRPGVTGELFF	TGTGCCAGCCCCCTTGGAAGGCCGGGGGTCACCGGGGAGCTGTTTTTT
many	TRBJ2-1	TRBV18	TRBD2	CASSPPSLAGSYNEQFF	TGTGCCAGCTCACCACCTTCACTAGCGGGGTCCTACAATGAGCAGTTCTTC
medium-sized	TRBJ2-1	TRBV12-3/TRBV12-4	TRBD2	CASGTSGGARNEQFF	TGTGCCAGCGGGACTAGCGGGGGGGCCAGGAATGAGCAGTTCTTC
many	TRBJ1-1	TRBV27	.	CATKPTGWNTEAFF	TGTGCCACCAAACCGACAGGTTGGAACACTGAAGCTTTCTTT
.	TRBJ2-5	TRBV2	.	CASSGWSQETQYF	TGTGCCAGCAGTGGATGGTCACAAGAGACCCAGTACTTC
.	TRBJ2-3	TRBV20-1	.	CSARDPGIDTQYF	TGCAGTGCTAGAGATCCGGGGATAGATACGCAGTATTTT
.	TRBJ2-3	TRBV2	.	CASSRDVSDTQYF	TGTGCCAGCAGCCGGGACGTTTCAGATACGCAGTATTTT
few	TRBJ2-1	TRBV4-2	.	CASSQDWDEQFF	TGTGCCAGCAGCCAAGATTGGGATGAGCAGTTCTTC
many	TRBJ2-3	TRBV6-2/TRBV6-3	TRBD2	CASSYVAGGRADTQYF	TGTGCCAGCAGTTACGTCGCGGGGGGGCGAGCAGATACGCAGTATTTT
.	TRBJ1-1	TRBV7-6	.	CASSLGGGTEAFF	TGTGCCAGCAGCTTAGGGGGGGGCACTGAAGCTTTCTTT
.	TRBJ2-3	TRBV9	TRBD2	CASSGTSGEGDTQYF	TGTGCCAGCAGCGGGACTAGCGGGGAGGGAGATACGCAGTATTTT
few	TRBJ2-3	TRBV4-3	.	CASSQDSSRAADTQYF	TGCGCCAGCAGCCAAGATAGCTCCCGGGCGGCAGATACGCAGTATTTT
.	TRBJ2-3	TRBV5-6	TRBD2	CASSLTGLAGGYTQYF	TGTGCCAGCAGCCTTACCGGACTAGCGGGGGGATATACGCAGTATTTT
once	TRBJ1-1	TRBV5-8	.	CVSSLLTGLNTEAFF	TGTGTCAGCAGCTTGCTCACAGGGTTGAACACTGAAGCTTTCTTT
few	TRBJ1-5	TRBV7-2	.	CASSPGEVFQPQHF	TGTGCCAGCAGCCCCGGGGAGGTGTTTCAGCCCCAGCATTTT
few	TRBJ2-3	TRBV5-4	.	CASSSPGTDTQYF	TGTGCCAGCAGCTCCCCTGGCACAGATACGCAGTATTTT